The clone carrying this T cell receptor (beta chain) was observed once. Its antigen is unknown. V lost 8 bases and J 5 bases, leaving 15 bases between the germline ends. This CDR3 comprises 14 residues. The germline CDR1 and CDR2 sequences are MDHEN and SYDVKM. This sample was included in a study of shared clonotypes between healthy human individuals. Authors' data handling: As immunoSEQ supplied junction-only sequences (without quality scores), filtering differed. The repertoire was sequenced with immunoSEQ multiplex PCR; TCRdb's copy has only in-frame clones and lacks some. Clone size and the V and J calls come from that table; the DNA yielded D and trimming. Here the sample spans about 1.1 million clones, around 77% being singletons. General study results and limits: Apart from blood, nothing was sampled; tissue repertoires likely differ. On the whole, naive subsets had larger estimated richness than memory subsets had. Against clonotypes common to all four donors, non-shared ones had lower generation probabilities.

This receptor was taken from a man aged 18-30 years in good health. Some clones in this sample may be carry-over from other donors' samples. This chain connects TRBV28 to TRBJ2-2; D gene uncertain. Specimen: memory CD4+ T cells from PBMCs. Subset denoted: CD45RA-negative fraction. DNA of the CDR3: TGTGCCAGCGCACCCGGAACAGTAACCGGGGAGCTGTTTTTT. This sequence encodes CASAPGTVTGELFF.